This T cell receptor (beta chain) was recovered during a study of T cell changes during pregnancy in multiple sclerosis. V lost 7 bases and J lost 1; bases outside the gene matches: 5. This CDR3 region has 14 residues. Per germline, CDR1 MDHEN and CDR2 SYDVKM. The repertoire was sequenced with immunoSEQ multiplex PCR; TCRdb's copy has only in-frame clones and lacks some. This table holds approximately 48,000 clones, around 90% found once. Sequencing was performed on CD4+ T cells from peripheral blood mononuclear cells, taken after pregnancy. This TCR came from a female donor with multiple sclerosis, enrolled in a pregnancy study. The rearrangement uses TRBV28 and TRBJ2-7; 9 nucleotides agree with TRBD2. CDR3 sequence: CASKGSGSSYEQYF. The CDR3 DNA is TGTGCCAGCAAAGGTAGCGGGAGTTCCTACGAGCAGTACTTC.